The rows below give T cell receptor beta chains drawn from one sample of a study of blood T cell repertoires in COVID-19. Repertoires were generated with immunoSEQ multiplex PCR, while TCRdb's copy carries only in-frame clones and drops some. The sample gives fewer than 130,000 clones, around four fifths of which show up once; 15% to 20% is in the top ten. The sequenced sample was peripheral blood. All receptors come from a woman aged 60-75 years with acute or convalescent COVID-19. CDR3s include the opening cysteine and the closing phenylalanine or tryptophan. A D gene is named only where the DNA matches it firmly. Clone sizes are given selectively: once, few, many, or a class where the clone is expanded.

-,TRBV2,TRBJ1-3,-,CASSQETPGVSGNTIYF,TGTGCCAGCAGTCAGGAGACCCCGGGGGTCTCTGGAAACACCATATATTTT
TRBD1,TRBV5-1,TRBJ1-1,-,CASFNPGQPNTEAFF,TGCGCCAGCTTCAATCCGGGACAGCCGAACACTGAAGCTTTCTTT
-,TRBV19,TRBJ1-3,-,CASSEGNTIYF,TGTGCCAGTAGTGAGGGAAACACCATATATTTT
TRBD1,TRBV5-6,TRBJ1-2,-,CASSLLTGGYGYTF,TGTGCCAGCAGCTTGTTAACAGGGGGATATGGCTACACCTTC
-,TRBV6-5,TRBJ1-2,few,CASSSDTNYGYTF,TGTGCCAGCAGCTCCGACACAAACTATGGCTACACCTTC
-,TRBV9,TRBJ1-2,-,CASSHLGGTYGYTF,TGTGCCAGCAGCCACCTTGGGGGCACCTATGGCTACACCTTC
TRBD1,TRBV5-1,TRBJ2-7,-,CASSHAGQGAGEQYF,TGCGCCAGCAGCCACGCAGGACAGGGGGCGGGCGAGCAGTACTTC
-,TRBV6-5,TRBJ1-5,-,CASSYSQNQPQHF,TGTGCCAGCAGTTACTCCCAAAATCAGCCCCAGCATTTT
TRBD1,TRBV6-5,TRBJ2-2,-,CASSYRGTGPGELFF,TGTGCCAGCAGTTACCGAGGGACAGGGCCCGGGGAGCTGTTTTTT
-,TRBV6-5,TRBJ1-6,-,CASRRTDNSPLHF,TGTGCCAGCAGACGGACAGATAATTCACCCCTCCACTTT
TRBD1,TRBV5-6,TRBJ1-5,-,CASSLTGQGHQPQHF,TGTGCCAGCAGCTTGACGGGACAGGGCCATCAGCCCCAGCATTTT
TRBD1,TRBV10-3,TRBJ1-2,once,CAISEPGGSYGYTF,TGTGCCATCAGTGAACCAGGGGGCAGCTATGGCTACACCTTC
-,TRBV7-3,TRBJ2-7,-,CASSLGTRNEQYF,TGTGCCAGCAGCTTAGGGACTCGTAACGAGCAGTACTTC
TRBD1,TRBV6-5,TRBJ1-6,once,CASKKPTGRDSPLHF,TGTGCCAGCAAAAAACCGACAGGGCGGGATTCACCCCTCCACTTT
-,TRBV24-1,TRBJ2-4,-,CATSDTRRSAKNIQYF,TGTGCCACCAGTGACACGAGGAGGTCGGCCAAAAACATTCAGTACTTC
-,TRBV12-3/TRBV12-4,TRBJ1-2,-,CASRVQGDYGYTF,TGTGCCAGCAGAGTACAGGGCGACTATGGCTACACCTTC
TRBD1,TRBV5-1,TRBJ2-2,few,CASSRTGATGELFF,TGCGCCAGCTCGAGGACAGGGGCCACCGGGGAGCTGTTTTTT
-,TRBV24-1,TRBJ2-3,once,CATSGAGDTQYF,TGTGCCACCAGTGGGGCGGGAGATACGCAGTATTTT
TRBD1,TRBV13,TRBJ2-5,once,CASSRPGTGGGGETQYF,TGTGCCAGCAGCAGACCCGGGACAGGGGGCGGCGGGGAGACCCAGTACTTC
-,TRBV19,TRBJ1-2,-,CASSTQAENGYTF,TGTGCCAGTAGTACCCAGGCAGAGAATGGCTACACCTTC
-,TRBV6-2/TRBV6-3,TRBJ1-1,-,CASSWEGRDTEAFF,TGTGCCAGCAGTTGGGAGGGACGGGACACTGAAGCTTTCTTT
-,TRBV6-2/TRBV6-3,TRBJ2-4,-,CASRYRDEGKNIQYF,TGTGCCAGCAGGTACAGGGATGAGGGCAAAAACATTCAGTACTTC
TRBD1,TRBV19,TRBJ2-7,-,CASMETGGYEQYF,TGTGCCAGTATGGAGACAGGGGGCTACGAGCAGTACTTC
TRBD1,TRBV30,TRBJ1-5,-,CAWSTRRDRGLNQPQHF,TGTGCCTGGAGTACCCGCCGGGACAGGGGCCTTAATCAGCCCCAGCATTTT
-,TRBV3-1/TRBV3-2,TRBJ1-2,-,CASSQGVAGYTF,TGTGCCAGCAGCCAAGGTGTGGCCGGCTACACCTTC
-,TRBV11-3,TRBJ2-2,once,CASSSLLGELFF,TGTGCCAGCAGCTCCCTTCTCGGGGAGCTGTTTTTT
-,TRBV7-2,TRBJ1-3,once,CASSLDARQTVSGNTIYF,TGTGCCAGCAGCTTAGATGCGAGACAGACAGTCTCTGGAAACACCATATATTTT
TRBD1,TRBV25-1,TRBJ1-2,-,CASGFQGANGYTF,TGTGCCAGCGGATTTCAGGGGGCTAATGGCTACACCTTC
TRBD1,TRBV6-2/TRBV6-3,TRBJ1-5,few,CASSLAGGPQHF,TGTGCCAGCAGTTTAGCAGGGGGACCCCAGCATTTT
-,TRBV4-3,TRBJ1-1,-,CASSQKGIDRNTEAFF,TGCGCCAGCAGCCAAAAAGGGATCGACAGGAACACTGAAGCTTTCTTT
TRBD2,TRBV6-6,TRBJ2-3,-,CATIRGERVDTQYF,TGTGCCACCATCCGGGGGGAGCGTGTAGATACGCAGTATTTT
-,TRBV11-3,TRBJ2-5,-,CASSGAGETQYF,TGTGCCAGCAGCGGGGCCGGAGAGACCCAGTACTTC
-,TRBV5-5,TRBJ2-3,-,CASSLGDLGISTDTQYF,TGTGCCAGCAGCTTGGGCGATCTCGGGATTTCCACAGATACGCAGTATTTT
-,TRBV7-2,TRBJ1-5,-,CASSLGSGSRPQHF,TGTGCCAGCAGCTTAGGTTCAGGTTCTCGGCCCCAGCATTTT
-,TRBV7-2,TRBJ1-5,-,CASSSRGYSNQPQHF,TGTGCCAGCAGCTCTAGGGGATATAGCAATCAGCCCCAGCATTTT
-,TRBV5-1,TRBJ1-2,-,CASSLAVDGLYGYTF,TGCGCCAGCAGCTTGGCTGTAGACGGACTCTATGGCTACACCTTC
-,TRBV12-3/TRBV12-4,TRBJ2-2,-,CASSLGETGELFF,TGTGCCAGCAGTTTAGGGGAGACCGGGGAGCTGTTTTTT
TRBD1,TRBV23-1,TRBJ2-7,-,CANGDRGYEQYF,TGCGCCAACGGGGACAGGGGCTACGAGCAGTACTTC
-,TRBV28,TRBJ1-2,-,CASSREGNYGYTF,TGTGCCAGCAGCCGCGAGGGCAACTATGGCTACACCTTC
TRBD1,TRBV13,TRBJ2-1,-,CASSLDRGEEFF,TGTGCCAGCAGCTTAGACAGGGGGGAAGAGTTCTTC
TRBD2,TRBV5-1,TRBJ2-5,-,CASSPQRGGQETQYF,TGCGCCAGCAGCCCCCAGCGCGGGGGACAAGAGACCCAGTACTTC
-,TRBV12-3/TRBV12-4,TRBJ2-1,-,CASSSRNEQFF,TGTGCCAGCAGTTCGAGGAATGAGCAGTTCTTC
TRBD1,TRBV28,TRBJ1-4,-,CASSLPLGQGKLFF,TGTGCCAGCAGTTTGCCGCTGGGACAGGGAAAACTGTTTTTT
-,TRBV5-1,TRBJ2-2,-,CASSLASQTGELFF,TGCGCCAGCAGCTTGGCCTCACAGACCGGGGAGCTGTTTTTT
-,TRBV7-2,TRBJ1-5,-,CASSLGDRYSNQPQHF,TGTGCCAGCAGCTTAGGCGACAGATATAGCAATCAGCCCCAGCATTTT
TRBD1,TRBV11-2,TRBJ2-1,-,CASSLDRGGLNEQFF,TGTGCCAGCAGCCTGGACCGAGGGGGCCTCAATGAGCAGTTCTTC
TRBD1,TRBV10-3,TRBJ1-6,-,CAISGDRDSPLHF,TGTGCCATCAGTGGAGACAGGGATTCACCCCTCCACTTT
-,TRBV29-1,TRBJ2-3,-,CSVEVTGLGDTQYF,TGCAGCGTTGAAGTGACAGGATTGGGGGATACGCAGTATTTT
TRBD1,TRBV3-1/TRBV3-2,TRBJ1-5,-,CASSPGTGHQPQHF,TGTGCCAGCAGCCCCGGGACAGGGCATCAGCCCCAGCATTTT
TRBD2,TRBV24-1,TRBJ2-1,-,CATSDRTSGPWGEQFF,TGTGCCACCAGTGATCGGACTAGCGGACCCTGGGGTGAGCAGTTCTTC
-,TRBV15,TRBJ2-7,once,CATSREGQFSYEQYF,TGTGCCACCAGCAGAGAAGGACAGTTCTCCTACGAGCAGTACTTC
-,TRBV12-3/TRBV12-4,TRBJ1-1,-,CASSTGLNTEAFF,TGTGCCAGCAGTACAGGGTTGAACACTGAAGCTTTCTTT
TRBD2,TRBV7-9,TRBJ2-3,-,CASSPRGGVTDTQYF,TGTGCCAGCAGCCCGCGGGGGGGAGTCACAGATACGCAGTATTTT
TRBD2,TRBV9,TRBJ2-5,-,CASSEGPSGAQETQYF,TGTGCCAGCAGTGAGGGCCCTAGCGGGGCCCAAGAGACCCAGTACTTC
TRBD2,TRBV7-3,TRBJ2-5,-,CASSLSLAGQETQYF,TGTGCCAGCAGCTTATCGCTAGCGGGGCAAGAGACCCAGTACTTC
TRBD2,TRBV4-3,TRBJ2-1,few,CASSHGLAASSYNEQFF,TGCGCCAGCAGCCATGGACTAGCGGCTAGCTCCTACAATGAGCAGTTCTTC
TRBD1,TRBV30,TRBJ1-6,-,CAWSPDRGSPLHF,TGTGCCTGGAGTCCGGACAGGGGTTCACCCCTCCACTTT
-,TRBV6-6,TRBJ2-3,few,CASSYYADTQYF,TGTGCCAGCAGTTACTACGCGGATACGCAGTATTTT
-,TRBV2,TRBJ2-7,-,CASSPWTAGLYEQYF,TGTGCCAGCAGCCCTTGGACGGCAGGACTCTACGAGCAGTACTTC